The 4 T cell receptor beta chains below all came from one sample that was sequenced in a study of cytomegalovirus exposure and HLA in healthy donors. PCR primers comprised 60 Vbeta and 13 Jbeta primers. Assay: immunoSEQ multiplex PCR; the TCRdb copy retains only in-frame clones and omits some. The data show just over 150,000 clones, 75% to 90% seen once. Source material: PBMCs. These receptors were taken from a woman aged 18 to 35 in good health and CMV-seronegative.

This clone was seen a few times. The genes are TRBV6-5 and TRBJ2-7; tentatively, D is TRBD2 (6 bases). Germline-derived CDR1 and CDR2 are MNHEY and SVGAGI. V lost 2 bases, J lost 2 bases, and 10 bases lay in between. This CDR3 contains 14 residues. In DNA, the CDR3 is TGTGCCAGCAGTTACACGGGACTGACCTACGAGCAGTACTTC. It encodes CASSYTGLTYEQYF.

This chain connects TRBV10-3 to TRBJ1-1; tentatively, D is TRBD1 (5 bases). V lost 4 bases and J lost 7, with 10 bases in between. The CDR3 runs to 12 residues. The germline gives CDR1 ENHRY, CDR2 SYGVKD. This CDR3 is CAISAPGIEAFF. CDR3 nucleotide sequence: TGTGCCATCAGTGCCCCAGGGATTGAAGCTTTCTTT.

V usage is TRBV9 and J usage is TRBJ1-2, with 7 bases fitting TRBD1. This CDR3 comprises 15 residues. Germline CDR1 is SGDLS and CDR2 is YYNGEE. V gave up 4 bases and J gave up 5 bases; unmatched junction bases: 11. CDR3 sequence (DNA): TGTGCCAGCAGCCCTGACCTCGGGACAGAATATGGCTACACCTTC. Encoded protein: CASSPDLGTEYGYTF.

V is TRBV4-1 and J is TRBJ2-5, with D uncertain. The CDR3 runs 13 residues. From germline, CDR1 is MGHRA and CDR2 YSYEKL. V was cut by 0 bases and J by 2 bases, with 4 bases left in between. Here the CDR3 DNA reads TGCGCCAGCAGCCAAGATCCTCAAGAGACCCAGTACTTC. It is translated as CASSQDPQETQYF.